The 29 T cell receptor beta chains in this list originate from one sample, sequenced in a study of T cell repertoires in cytomegalovirus infection. TCRdb redid the calling of the reads with MiXCR, one entry per CDR3 protein. The repertoire includes approximately 500,000 distinct CDR3 sequences, 15% to 20% of them detected once, and under 30% sits in the top ten. The sequencing sample was made of CD8+ T cells from PBMCs. All receptors derive from a human donor in good health (CMV status not recorded). Some clones in this sample may be carry-over from other donors' samples.

V usage is TRBV10-3 and J usage is TRBJ1-1; 9 bases agree with TRBD1. The CDR3 length is 20 residues. Germline V gives CDR1 ENHRY, CDR2 SYGVKD. Trimming at V came to 4 bases and at J to 3 bases, leaving 21 bases not matched to a gene. CDR3 DNA: TGTGCCATCAGTGTTTCCCCGGGCGAGGGACAGGGCTATGTCTACACTGAAGCTTTCTTT. Amino acid sequence: CAISVSPGEGQGYVYTEAFF.

In this sample, this clonotype turned up many times. The chain combines TRBV11-2 with TRBJ2-5, with 7 bases matching TRBD2. This CDR3 is 15 amino acids long. The ends lost 3 bases at V and 5 bases at J; junction bases unmatched: 9. Germline CDR1 is SGHAT and CDR2 is FQNNGV. CDR3 in amino acids: CASSLSGAGRETQYF. CDR3 sequence (DNA): TGTGCCAGCAGCTTGAGCGGGGCCGGGAGGGAGACCCAGTACTTC.

The chain carries TRBV3-1 and TRBJ1-1, with 8 bases aligning to TRBD1. This CDR3 comprises 16 residues. With 3 bases clipped from V and 5 bases from J, the junction kept 11 bases outside the gene matches. Looked up from germline, CDR1 is LGHDT and CDR2 is YNNKEL (reference sequence). The DNA of the CDR3 is TGTGCCAGCAGCCAGCAGGAACAGGGGGAAGAGACTGAAGCTTTCTTT. Protein: CASSQQEQGEETEAFF.

This clonotype was recorded many times. V usage is TRBV7-2 and J usage is TRBJ2-1; 10 positions match TRBD2. The CDR3 has 17 residues. Germline V gives CDR1 SGHTA, CDR2 FQGNSA. The ends lost 1 base at V and 7 bases at J; junction bases unmatched: 10. In DNA form, the CDR3 reads TGTGCCAGCAGCTTAGGTTCGAAACTAGCGGGAACGAATGAGCAGTTCTTC. Protein sequence: CASSLGSKLAGTNEQFF.

Comment on this clonotype: The conserved phenylalanine or tryptophan normally closing the CDR3 is absent here, so this likely arose from a read error. The chain couples TRBV20-1 to TRBJ2-1, with 9 bases matching TRBD2. Germline V gene lookup returns CDR1 DFQATT and CDR2 SNEGSKA (reference sequence). The CDR3 is 19 residues long. V gave up 1 base and J gave up 3 bases; unmatched junction bases: 16. The CDR3: CSARGGSGSPTLFYNEQFS. The CDR3 DNA follows: TGCAGTGCTAGAGGGGGTAGCGGGAGCCCCACCCTTTTCTACAATGAGCAGTTCTCC.

In its sample, this clonotype was seen a few times. V is TRBV5-1 and J is TRBJ2-1; TRBD1 matches 9 bases. CDR1 is SGHRS and CDR2 is YFSETQ in the germline V gene. This CDR3 has 16 amino acids. After removal of 3 bases from V and 8 bases from J, the junction contained 12 bases not matched to a gene. In DNA, the CDR3 is TGCGCCAGCAGCTCCCCGGGACAGGGATTAAGGCATGAGCAGTTCTTC. Its translation: CASSSPGQGLRHEQFF.

The V call is TRBV6-5, the J call TRBJ1-1; D uncertain. The CDR3 runs to 13 residues. CDR1 is MNHEY and CDR2 is SVGAGI in the germline V gene. V dropped 6 bases and J dropped 1 base, with 9 bases sitting between them. CDR3 amino acids: CASRISSNTEAFF. For the CDR3, the DNA is TGTGCCAGCAGAATCAGCTCGAACACTGAAGCTTTCTTT.

This clonotype was detected a few times. The chain carries TRBV9 and TRBJ2-7; the D call may be TRBD1 or TRBD2 (5 bases each). From germline, CDR1 is SGDLS and CDR2 YYNGEE. This CDR3 is built from 14 residues. V was pared by 2 bases and J by 2 bases, with 11 bases between. CDR3 amino acids: CASSVGDVPYEQYF. The CDR3 DNA reads TGTGCCAGCAGCGTGGGGGACGTGCCCTACGAGCAGTACTTC.

This clonotype showed up just a few times. The rearrangement joins TRBV20-1 to TRBJ2-3, with 13 bases that match TRBD2. Per germline, CDR1 DFQATT and CDR2 SNEGSKA (reference sequence). This CDR3 has 17 residues. V shed 6 bases, J shed 3 bases, and the junction held 12 bases outside the gene matches. CDR3 residues: CSASARTSGRRTDTQYF. The CDR3 DNA sequence: TGCAGTGCCTCCGCTCGGACTAGCGGGAGAAGGACAGATACGCAGTATTTT.

This clonotype occurred a few times. The CDR3 DNA reads TGTGCCAGCAGACCCCTTCATCGGGGCTTGCATTATAATTCACCCCTCCACTTT. Its translation is CASRPLHRGLHYNSPLHF. The rearrangement joins TRBV6-5 to TRBJ1-6, with D perhaps matching TRBD1 (5 bases). Germline loops: CDR1 MNHEY, CDR2 SVGAGI. V lost 6 bases and J lost 4, with 22 bases in between. The CDR3 is 18 amino acids.

This clonotype appeared many times. J is TRBJ2-7 and V is TRBV7-3; TRBD2 matches 9 bases. Unmatched junction bases numbered 15, after V lost 4 bases and J lost 5 bases. Germline CDR1 is SGHTA and CDR2 is FQGTGA. This CDR3 spans 17 amino acids. The chain's CDR3 is CASSSPVAGAISNEQYF. The CDR3 DNA is TGTGCCAGCAGCTCCCCGGTAGCGGGAGCTATCTCTAACGAGCAGTACTTC.

This clonotype has a count of ten or more. The gene calls are TRBV28 and TRBJ2-7; 7 bases are a match to TRBD2. V lost 10 bases and J lost 3; bases outside the gene matches: 12. Germline V gene sequence: CDR1 MDHEN, CDR2 SYDVKM. CDR3 length equals 14 residues. CDR3 bases: TGTGCCACCCGCTCCCGGGACTACCTCTACGAGCAGTACTTC. This translates into CATRSRDYLYEQYF. Based on the CDR3 plus reference TRBV28 and TRBJ2-7, the full variable domain is DVKVTQSSRYLVKRTGEKVFLECVQDMDHENMFWYRQDPGLGLRLIYFSYDVKMKEKGDIPEGYSVSREKKERFSLILESASTNQTSMYLCATRSRDYLYEQYFGPGTRLTVT.

This clonotype was seen at least ten times. One end of the junction is discordant with germline, which a read error may explain. V is TRBV3-1 and J is TRBJ2-7; TRBD2 might be the D (6 bases). This CDR3 region has 15 residues. Looked up from germline, CDR1 is LGHDT and CDR2 is YNNKEL (reference sequence). In nucleotides, the CDR3 is TGCGCCAGCAGCCAAGAGGCGGGGAGCTCCTACGAGCAGTACTTC. Protein product: CASSQEAGSSYEQYF.

This clonotype was observed a single time. The rearrangement uses TRBV3-1 and TRBJ2-3; TRBD1 matches at 9 bases. Germline V gene sequence: CDR1 LGHDT, CDR2 YNNKEL (reference sequence). This CDR3 comprises 17 residues. The V gene end was trimmed by 0 bases and the J gene end by 2 bases; junction bases not matched to a gene: 6. The CDR3 here is CASSQDLRDRDTDTQYF. In DNA form, the CDR3 reads TGTGCCAGCAGCCAAGATCTCCGGGACAGGGACACAGATACGCAGTATTTT.

In this sample, this clonotype turned up many times. This sequence joins TRBV12-3 or TRBV12-4 and TRBJ2-1, with 11 bases fitting TRBD2. This CDR3 spans 15 amino acids. V shed 7 bases and J 4 bases; nucleotides not matched to a gene: 6. The CDR3 sequence is CASKELAGVYNEQFF. The CDR3 DNA sequence: TGTGCCAGCAAAGAACTAGCGGGGGTTTACAATGAGCAGTTCTTC.

The chain has TRBV9 and TRBJ2-1, with 7 bases aligning to TRBD1. The CDR3 consists of 17 residues. The V segment lost 1 base and the J segment 4 bases; nucleotides outside the gene matches: 11. CDR1 is SGDLS and CDR2 is YYNGEE in the germline V gene. The CDR3 spells CASSVSPGTAVYNEQFF. The CDR3 DNA is TGTGCCAGCAGCGTATCCCCCGGGACAGCCGTATACAATGAGCAGTTCTTC.

This clonotype was detected a few times. The chain combines TRBV19 with TRBJ1-1; D ambiguous. V lost 5 bases, J lost 0 bases, and 7 bases lay in between. Germline CDR1 reads LNHDA; CDR2 reads SQIVND (reference sequence). This CDR3 region has 13 residues. Here the CDR3 reads CASSPLVNTEAFF. In nucleotides, the CDR3 is TGTGCCAGTAGTCCATTGGTGAACACTGAAGCTTTCTTT.

This clonotype has at least ten counts. The rearrangement uses TRBV7-9 and TRBJ1-3, with 10 positions matching TRBD1. The CDR3 totals 19 residues. Germline loops: CDR1 SEHNR, CDR2 FQNEAQ (reference sequence). V lost 5 bases, J lost 2 bases, and 15 bases stayed unmatched. The CDR3 loop is CASSPRDRGVYFAGNTIYF. DNA of the CDR3: TGTGCCAGCAGCCCCCGGGACAGGGGAGTTTACTTTGCTGGAAACACCATATATTTT.

This clonotype was seen only a few times. This chain joins TRBV9 and TRBJ2-4; possible D gene TRBD2, 6 bases. The germline V gene encodes CDR1 SGDLS and CDR2 YYNGEE. The V and J ends lost 7 bases and 2 bases respectively, with 13 bases between them. The length of the CDR3 is 14 residues. The CDR3 sequence is CASSEGGTKNIQYF. The CDR3, as DNA: TGTGCCAGCTCGGAGGGTGGGACCAAAAACATTCAGTACTTC.

The chain is built from TRBV19 and TRBJ2-7; possibly TRBD2 for D (8 bases). CDR1 LNHDA and CDR2 SQIVND come from the germline V gene (reference sequence). V dropped 9 bases and J dropped 6 bases, with 21 bases sitting between them. CDR3 length equals 14 residues. The CDR3 reads CASASGGGPSEQYF. The CDR3 coding sequence is TGTGCCAGCGCGTCGGGAGGGGGCCCTTCCGAGCAGTACTTC.

The chain is built from TRBV24-1 and TRBJ2-1, with 10 bases matching TRBD2. The V and J ends lost 2 bases and 8 bases, in that order; junction bases with no gene match: 8. From germline, CDR1 is KGHDR and CDR2 SFDVKD. The CDR3 loop spans 16 amino acids. The CDR3 coding sequence is TGTGCCACCAGTGATTCACTAGCGGGAATAGGGGATGAGCAGTTCTTC. Protein product: CATSDSLAGIGDEQFF.

V and J are TRBV18 and TRBJ2-7, with 9 bases identical to TRBD1. V was pared by 3 bases and J by 2 bases, with 8 bases of the junction left unmatched. The CDR3 runs to 16 residues. CDR1 is KGHSH and CDR2 is LQKENI in the germline V gene. The CDR3 DNA follows: TGTGCCAGCTCACCCTGGGACAGGGCGAACCCCTACGAGCAGTACTTC. This codes for CASSPWDRANPYEQYF. The full variable domain, rest sourced from reference TRBV18 and TRBJ2-7, is NAGVMQNPRHLVRRRGQEARLRCSPMKGHSHVYWYRQLPEEGLKFMVYLQKENIIDESGMPKERFSAEFPKEGPSILRIQQVVRGDSAAYFCASSPWDRANPYEQYFGPGTRLTVT.

This clonotype was found a few times. The J gene is TRBJ2-7, the V gene TRBV4-2, with 16 bases aligning to TRBD2. The junction had 11 bases not matched to a gene; V was cut back by 6 bases and J by 3 bases. CDR3 length: 18 amino acids. Germline CDR1 and CDR2: LGHNA and YNFKEQ. CDR3 DNA: TGTGCCAGCAGTCTTACCGGGACTAGCGGGAGGGCCTACTACGAGCAGTACTTC. Protein: CASSLTGTSGRAYYEQYF.

The CDR3 is CASSVSGGGSDTQYF. CDR3 nucleotides: TGTGCCAGCAGCGTTAGCGGGGGTGGATCAGATACGCAGTATTTT. The V call is TRBV9, the J call TRBJ2-3, with 9 bases matching TRBD2. V was clipped by 2 bases and J by 4 bases; unmatched bases: 5. The V gene's germline CDR1 is SGDLS and CDR2 YYNGEE. CDR3 size: 15 residues.

V usage is TRBV28 and J usage is TRBJ2-3, with D possibly matching TRBD1 (7 bases). V lost 7 bases and J 3 bases, leaving 17 bases between the germline ends. This CDR3 is 15 amino acids long. CDR1 and CDR2 (germline): MDHEN, SYDVKM. The CDR3 DNA follows: TGTGCCAGCACCCGGGGGACAGTGTCGACAGATACGCAGTATTTT. It yields the protein CASTRGTVSTDTQYF.

The J gene is TRBJ2-2, the V gene TRBV3-1, with 8 bases identical to TRBD1. V was pared by 4 bases and J by 3 bases, with 7 bases of the junction left unmatched. The CDR3 extends over 16 amino acids. Germline V gene lookup returns CDR1 LGHDT and CDR2 YNNKEL (reference sequence). CDR3: CASSPLQGDYTGELFF. The CDR3 nucleotides are TGTGCCAGCAGCCCATTACAGGGGGACTACACCGGGGAGCTGTTTTTT.

This clonotype was found a few times. Germline is not matched at one junction end, which may reflect a read error. The chain carries TRBV7-8 and TRBJ2-2, with 7 bases aligning to TRBD2. The CDR3 covers 16 residues. CDR1 and CDR2 (germline): SGHVS, FQNEAQ. CDR3 in amino acids: CASSPRAGAKTGEPFF. The CDR3 DNA follows: TGTGCAAGCAGCCCTCGGGCGGGAGCAAAAACCGGGGAGCCGTTTTTT.

This clonotype was picked up many times. This CDR3 is CASSLLAGDYEQYF. The CDR3 DNA reads as TGTGCCAGCAGCTTACTAGCGGGAGACTACGAGCAGTACTTC. V is TRBV7-2 and J is TRBJ2-7; 10 nucleotides align to TRBD2. Trimming removed 2 bases from V and 3 bases from J; junction bases left unmatched: 1. The germline V gene encodes CDR1 SGHTA and CDR2 FQGNSA. The CDR3 is 14 residues long.

This clonotype has at least ten counts. V usage is TRBV7-9 and J usage is TRBJ2-1, with 10 bases matching TRBD1. This CDR3 comprises 15 residues. Looked up from germline, CDR1 is SEHNR and CDR2 is FQNEAQ (reference sequence). The ends lost 4 bases at V and 9 bases at J; junction bases unmatched: 9. CDR3 DNA sequence: TGTGCCAGCAGCTCGGGACAGGGGCCCATGGGTGAGCAGTTCTTC. This sequence encodes CASSSGQGPMGEQFF.